What follows are 25 T cell receptor beta chains derived from one specimen sequenced in a study of radiotherapy plus CTLA-4 blockade in lung cancer. Sequencing used immunoSEQ multiplex PCR; TCRdb keeps in-frame clones, though not all of them. The data contain roughly 44,000 clones, 76% of them singletons. The material sequenced was peripheral blood, taken from a patient treated with radiotherapy plus ipilimumab. The source is a human donor with non-small cell lung cancer who had stable disease on radiotherapy plus ipilimumab.

In its sample, this clone was seen a few times. The chain couples TRBV6-1 to TRBJ2-7, with 8 positions matching TRBD1. The CDR3 length is 14 residues. The V and J ends lost 5 bases and 3 bases, in that order; junction bases with no gene match: 6. Germline V gene lookup returns CDR1 MNHNS and CDR2 SASEGT. CDR3 coding DNA: TGTGCCAGCAGTCCTCTACAGGGGGACTACGAGCAGTACGTC. Translation gives CASSPLQGDYEQYV.

This chain joins TRBV28 and TRBJ1-2; TRBD1 matches at 7 bases. CDR1 and CDR2 (germline): MDHEN, SYDVKM. The V segment lost 6 bases and the J segment 3 bases; nucleotides outside the gene matches: 7. The CDR3 totals 14 residues. CDR3 residues: CASRSQGSHYGYTF. CDR3 bases: TGTGCCAGCAGGTCACAGGGGTCCCACTATGGCTACACCTTC.

The chain employs TRBV10-3 and TRBJ2-2; TRBD1 is a possible D gene (6 bases). The germline V and J ends were trimmed by 7 bases and 1 base, with 10 bases remaining between them. The CDR3 spans 14 residues. CDR1 and CDR2 from the germline V gene are ENHRY and SYGVKD. The CDR3 reads CAINGQLNTGELFF. The CDR3 nucleotides are TGTGCCATCAATGGACAGCTGAACACCGGGGAGCTGTTTTTT.

The chain links TRBV7-9 to TRBJ2-1; 8 bases agree with TRBD2. V shed 4 bases and J 6 bases; nucleotides not matched to a gene: 11. This CDR3 contains 16 residues. Germline loops: CDR1 SEHNR, CDR2 FQNEAQ (reference sequence). The CDR3 region has the DNA TGTGCCAGCAGCTCTCCCGGGGGGGCAGCAAGCAATGAGCAGTTCTTC. This translates into CASSSPGGAASNEQFF.

In this sample, this clone turned up a few times. The chain has TRBV29-1 and TRBJ1-1; a weak D match, TRBD1 (6 bases). This CDR3 has 13 residues. V dropped 0 bases and J dropped 7 bases, with 12 bases sitting between them. CDR1 SQVTM and CDR2 ANQGSEA come from the germline V gene. Written as DNA, the CDR3 is TGCAGCGTTGAAGATCCCGGACAGTTTGAAGCTTTCTTT. Amino acid sequence: CSVEDPGQFEAFF.

This chain connects TRBV9 to TRBJ2-1; D call uncertain. Deletions cut 4 bases from V and 0 bases from J, with 11 bases between. The CDR3 covers 15 residues. CDR1 and CDR2 (germline): SGDLS, YYNGEE. The CDR3 spells CASSLSQDSYNEQFF. DNA for the CDR3: TGTGCCAGCAGCCTTTCACAAGACTCCTACAATGAGCAGTTCTTC.

The chain has TRBV18 and TRBJ2-7; D is perhaps TRBD1 (6 bases). Germline CDR1 reads KGHSH; CDR2 reads LQKENI. Trimming left V 4 bases short and J 9 bases short, with 13 bases between. The CDR3 contains 12 residues. As DNA, the CDR3 is TGTGCCAGCTCACAGGGGGAAGGACGGCAGTACGTC. It is translated as CASSQGEGRQYV.

The chain joins TRBV7-2 to TRBJ2-1, with TRBD1 as a possible D gene (6 bases). The CDR3 covers 14 residues. From germline, CDR1 is SGHTA and CDR2 FQGNSA. Trimming removed 4 bases from V and 7 bases from J, with 14 bases in between. CDR3 DNA sequence: TGTGCCAGCAGCTACTTCACAGGGCTTAATGAGCAGTTCTTC. It yields the protein CASSYFTGLNEQFF.

The V gene is TRBV7-9, the J gene TRBJ1-6, with a tentative D call TRBD1 (5 bases). V was pared by 3 bases and J by 8 bases, with 17 bases between. Germline V CDR1 and CDR2: SEHNR, FQNEAQ (reference sequence). This CDR3 is built from 16 residues. CDR3 residues: CASSFVQGLGDSPLHF. CDR3 DNA sequence: TGTGCCAGCAGCTTTGTCCAGGGTCTGGGGGATTCACCCCTCCACTTT. Looking up the rest from reference TRBV7-9 and TRBJ1-6 gives the full variable domain: DTGVSQNPRHKITKRGQNVTFRCDPISEHNRLYWYRQTLGQGPEFLTYFQNEAQLEKSRLLSDRFSAERPKGSFSTLEIQRTEQGDSAMYLCASSFVQGLGDSPLHFGNGTRLTVT.

The gene calls are TRBV5-6 and TRBJ2-3, with 9 bases lining up with TRBD2. The J segment lost 0 bases and the V segment lost 5 bases, leaving 10 bases of the junction unmatched. Germline loops: CDR1 SGHDT, CDR2 YYEEEE. The CDR3 sequence is 17 residues long. CDR3 sequence reads: CASSSGTSRRSTDTQYF. DNA for the CDR3: TGTGCCAGCAGTTCCGGGACTAGCCGCCGGAGCACAGATACGCAGTATTTT.

The chain uses TRBV30 and TRBJ1-1; D uncertain. CDR1 GTSNPN and CDR2 SVGIG come from the germline V gene (reference sequence). The CDR3 runs to 13 residues. V was pared by 5 bases and J by 0 bases, with 10 bases between. DNA of the CDR3: TGTGCCTGGTCGCTCTGGGTGAACACTGAAGCTTTCTTT. Encoded protein: CAWSLWVNTEAFF.

The genes are TRBV6-5 and TRBJ2-3; the match to TRBD2 covers 10 bases. Germline values: CDR1 MNHEY, CDR2 SVGAGI. The CDR3 is 15 amino acids. J gave up 3 bases and V 5 bases, and 5 bases lay outside the gene matches. CDR3 loop: CASSVASGGTDTQYF. CDR3 bases: TGTGCCAGCAGTGTCGCTAGCGGGGGTACAGATACGCAGTATTTT.

The rearrangement joins TRBV9 to TRBJ1-4; TRBD1 might be the D (5 bases). The CDR3 totals 15 residues. CDR1 is SGDLS, CDR2 YYNGEE, per germline. Trimming took off 0 bases at V and 6 bases at J, with 12 bases between the two ends. DNA of the CDR3: TGTGCCAGCAGCGTAGCCGGGCCGGGGGATGAAAAACTGTTTTTT. Translation: CASSVAGPGDEKLFF.

A few counts support this clone. The chain is built from TRBV6-1 and TRBJ1-4, with TRBD1 matching over 7 bases. The CDR3 is made up of 15 amino acids. After removal of 4 bases from V and 5 bases from J, the junction contained 7 bases not matched to a gene. Per the germline V gene, CDR1 is MNHNS and CDR2 is SASEGT. The CDR3 nucleotides are TGTGCCAGCAGTGCCCGGGACAGCCTAAATGAAAAACTGTTTTTT. Protein sequence: CASSARDSLNEKLFF.

V and J are TRBV13 and TRBJ2-7; 8 bases agree with TRBD1. Germline V lookup: CDR1 PRHDT, CDR2 FYEKMQ (reference sequence). This CDR3 contains 15 residues. Trimming at V came to 0 bases and at J to 6 bases, leaving 7 bases not matched to a gene. In DNA, the CDR3 is TGTGCCAGCAGCTTAGGCAGGGGGCAAATGATCGAGCAGTACTTC. This encodes CASSLGRGQMIEQYF.

The V call is TRBV19, the J call TRBJ1-5, with 10 bases lining up with TRBD1. In germline, CDR1 is LNHDA, CDR2 SQIVND (reference sequence). The CDR3 runs to 14 residues. V dropped 10 bases and J dropped 2; count of bases not matched to a gene: 5. This CDR3 reads CATAGTGGNQPQHF. The DNA for the CDR3 is TGTGCCACCGCCGGGACAGGGGGCAATCAGCCCCAGCATTTT.

This clone was detected once. V is TRBV6-4 and J is TRBJ2-6, with D unresolved. The CDR3 spans 15 residues. V was shortened by 3 bases and J by 2 bases, with 8 bases between the two germline ends. Germline CDR1 MRHNA, CDR2 SNTAGT. DNA for the CDR3: TGTGCCAGCAGTGATGTTAAAACTGGGGCCAACGTCCTGACTTTC. Protein sequence: CASSDVKTGANVLTF.

CDR3 residues: CASSWNREVYGYTF. The DNA of the CDR3 is TGTGCCAGCAGCTGGAACAGGGAAGTTTATGGCTACACCTTC. The rearrangement links TRBV7-3 to TRBJ1-2; D may be TRBD1 (6 bases). The CDR3 totals 14 residues. V was clipped by 4 bases and J by 5 bases, with 14 bases between them. Germline values: CDR1 SGHTA, CDR2 FQGTGA.

The chain has TRBV6-5 and TRBJ2-2; D not certain. The CDR3 sequence is 12 residues long. V dropped 1 base and J dropped 6 bases, with 3 bases sitting between them. CDR1 is MNHEY and CDR2 is SVGAGI in the germline V gene. The CDR3 protein is CASSYFSGELFF. CDR3 DNA: TGTGCCAGCAGTTACTTCTCCGGGGAGCTGTTTTTT.

This clone was picked up a small number of times. The CDR3 loop reads CASSLSAGPYNEQFF. The CDR3 nucleotides are TGTGCCAGCAGCTTATCAGCGGGGCCCTACAATGAGCAGTTCTTC. This chain uses TRBV7-6 with TRBJ2-1; 7 nucleotides agree with TRBD2. After removal of 2 bases from V and 2 bases from J, the junction contained 3 bases not matched to a gene. The CDR3 is made up of 15 amino acids. Germline V lookup: CDR1 SGHVS, CDR2 FNYEAQ.

This rearrangement joins TRBV9 to TRBJ1-1; D unclear. Trimming took off 4 bases at V and 7 bases at J, with 11 bases between the two ends. The germline gives CDR1 SGDLS, CDR2 YYNGEE. The length of the CDR3 is 12 residues. Here the CDR3 reads CASSSGEIEAFF. In nucleotides, the CDR3 is TGTGCCAGCAGCTCCGGGGAGATTGAAGCTTTCTTT.

The genes are TRBV5-8 and TRBJ1-3; D gene ambiguous. CDR1 SGHTS and CDR2 YDEGEE come from the germline V gene. This CDR3 comprises 15 residues. V dropped 0 bases and J dropped 0 bases, with 7 bases sitting between them. CDR3 sequence: CASSLAGYSGNTIYF. CDR3 nucleotide sequence: TGTGCCAGCAGCTTGGCCGGGTACTCTGGAAACACCATATATTTT.

Only one count was recorded for this clone. The chain couples TRBV30 to TRBJ2-5, with unresolved D. Deletions cut 1 base from V and 4 bases from J, with 10 bases between. The V gene's germline CDR1 is GTSNPN and CDR2 SVGIG (reference sequence). This CDR3 has 13 amino acids. CDR3 DNA sequence: TGTGCCTGGAGTGGGATGGGGTTAGAGACCCAGTACTTC. It encodes CAWSGMGLETQYF.

The DNA for the CDR3 is TGCGCCAGCAGCCCTCAGAACGTGGGGGGTGAAAAACTGTTTTTT. Protein product: CASSPQNVGGEKLFF. The chain uses TRBV5-1 and TRBJ1-4, with D possibly TRBD1 on 5 matching bases. Between the trimmed V and J ends, which lost 4 bases and 7 bases, there was a span of 17 bases. The CDR3 has 15 amino acids. Germline loops: CDR1 SGHRS, CDR2 YFSETQ.

This clone was counted a single time. V usage is TRBV28 and J usage is TRBJ1-2; the match to TRBD1 covers 7 bases. The CDR3 consists of 15 residues. The trim removed 4 bases at V and 0 bases at J, leaving 5 bases unmatched. The germline V gene has CDR1 MDHEN and CDR2 SYDVKM. The chain's CDR3 is CASSSGGTANYGYTF. Here the CDR3 DNA reads TGTGCCAGCAGTTCGGGAGGGACAGCTAACTATGGCTACACCTTC.